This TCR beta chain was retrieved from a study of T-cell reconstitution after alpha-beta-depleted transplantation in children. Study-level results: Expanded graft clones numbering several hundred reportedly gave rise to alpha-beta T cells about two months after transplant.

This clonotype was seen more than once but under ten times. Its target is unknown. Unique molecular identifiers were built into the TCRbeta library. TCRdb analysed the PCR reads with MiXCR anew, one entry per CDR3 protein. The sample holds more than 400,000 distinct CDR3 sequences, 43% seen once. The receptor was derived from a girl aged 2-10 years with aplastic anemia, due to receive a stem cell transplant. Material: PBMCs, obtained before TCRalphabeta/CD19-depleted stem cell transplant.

The CDR3 nucleotides are TGTGCCAGCAGCTTATGGGACCGCTACACAGATACGCAGTATTTT. Its protein is CASSLWDRYTDTQYF. This chain links TRBV7-9 with TRBJ2-3; tentatively, D is TRBD1 or TRBD2 (5 bases each). CDR3 length: 15 amino acids. Germline V gene lookup returns CDR1 SEHNR and CDR2 FQNEAQ (reference sequence). V lost 2 bases to trimming and J lost 2 bases, with 11 bases between them.